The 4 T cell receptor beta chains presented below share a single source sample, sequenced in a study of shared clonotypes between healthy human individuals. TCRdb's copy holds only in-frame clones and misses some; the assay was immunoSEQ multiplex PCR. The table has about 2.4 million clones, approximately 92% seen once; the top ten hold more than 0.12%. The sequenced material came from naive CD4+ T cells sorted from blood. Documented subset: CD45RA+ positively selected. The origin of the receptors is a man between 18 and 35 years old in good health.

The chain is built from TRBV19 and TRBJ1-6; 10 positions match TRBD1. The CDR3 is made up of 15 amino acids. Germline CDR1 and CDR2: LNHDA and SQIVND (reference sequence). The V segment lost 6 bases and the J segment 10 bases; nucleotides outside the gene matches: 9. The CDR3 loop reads CASSDGTGVLSPLHF. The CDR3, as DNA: TGTGCCAGTAGCGACGGGACAGGGGTTCTGTCACCCCTCCACTTT. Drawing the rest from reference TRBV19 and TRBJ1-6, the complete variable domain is DGGITQSPKYLFRKEGQNVTLSCEQNLNHDAMYWYRQDPGQGLRLIYYSQIVNDFQKGDIAEGYSVSREKKESFPLTVTSAQKNPTAFYLCASSDGTGVLSPLHFGNGTRLTVT.

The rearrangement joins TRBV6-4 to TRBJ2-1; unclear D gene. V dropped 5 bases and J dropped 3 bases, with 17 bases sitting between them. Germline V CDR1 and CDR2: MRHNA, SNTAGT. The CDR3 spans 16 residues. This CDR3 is CASSPFPGGRYNEQFF. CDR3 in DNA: TGTGCCAGCAGTCCTTTCCCGGGTGGACGCTACAATGAGCAGTTCTTC.

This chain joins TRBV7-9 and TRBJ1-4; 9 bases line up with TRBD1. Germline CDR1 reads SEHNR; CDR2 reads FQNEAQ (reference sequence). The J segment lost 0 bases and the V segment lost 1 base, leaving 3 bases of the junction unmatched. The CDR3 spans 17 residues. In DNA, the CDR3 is TGTGCCAGCAGCTTAGGACAGGGGGACTCAACTAATGAAAAACTGTTTTTT. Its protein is CASSLGQGDSTNEKLFF.

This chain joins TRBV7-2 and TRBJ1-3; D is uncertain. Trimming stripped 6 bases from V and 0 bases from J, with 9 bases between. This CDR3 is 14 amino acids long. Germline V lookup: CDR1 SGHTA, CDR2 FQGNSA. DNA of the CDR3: TGTGCCAGCAGTAAAACCTACTCTGGAAACACCATATATTTT. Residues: CASSKTYSGNTIYF.